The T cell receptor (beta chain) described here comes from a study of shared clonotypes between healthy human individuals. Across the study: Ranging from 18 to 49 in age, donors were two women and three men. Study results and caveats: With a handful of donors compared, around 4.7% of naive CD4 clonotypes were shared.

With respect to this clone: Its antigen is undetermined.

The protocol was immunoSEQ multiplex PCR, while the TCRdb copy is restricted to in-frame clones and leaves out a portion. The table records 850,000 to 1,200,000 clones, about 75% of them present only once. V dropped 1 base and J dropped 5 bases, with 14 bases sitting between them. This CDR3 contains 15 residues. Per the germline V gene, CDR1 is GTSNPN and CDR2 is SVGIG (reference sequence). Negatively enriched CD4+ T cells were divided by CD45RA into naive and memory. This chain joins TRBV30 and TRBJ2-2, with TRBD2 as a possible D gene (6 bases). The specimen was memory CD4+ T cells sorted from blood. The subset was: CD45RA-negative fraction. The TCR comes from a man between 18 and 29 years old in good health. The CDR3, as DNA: TGTGCCTGGAGTGGGGCTAGCGTGAGAACCGGGGAGCTGTTTTTT. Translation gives CAWSGASVRTGELFF.